This entry features one TCR beta chain sequence. Antigen: not known. Produced via immunoSEQ multiplex PCR; TCRdb's table is partial and in-frame only. Among 150,000 to 170,000 clones, 80% to 90% were seen once, and the ten largest hold about 5.5%. This sample is part of a study of T cell responses to AZD1222 COVID-19 vaccine. Findings and caveats of the study: Repertoires in all cases were sampled only once the peak T cell response had passed. Among those given AZD1222, only 5 to 7 were seropositive at baseline. Spike regions recognized by vaccine-associated CD4 TCRs spanned the protein, led by 160-218 and 743-854. Once two AZD1222 doses were given, Spike-specific TCR breadth and depth went up.

V was pared by 5 bases and J by 5 bases, with 10 bases between. The CDR3 is 13 amino acids. V and J are TRBV12-3 or TRBV12-4 and TRBJ1-3, with D hard to call. The material was peripheral blood, obtained on day 0 of MenACWY control vaccination. The TCR was taken from an adult in good health. CDR3 amino acids: CASSLLARNTIYF. Here the CDR3 DNA reads TGTGCCAGCAGTCTCCTAGCTAGAAACACCATATATTTT.